One T cell receptor beta chain is described in this entry. From genomic DNA, two-round multiplex PCR was used to amplify TCR beta CDR3. Amplification in first-round PCR relied on primers specific to each TRBV and TRBJ gene. TCRdb itself ran the multiplex PCR reads through MiXCR, one entry per CDR3 protein. The sample lists roughly 30,000 distinct CDR3 sequences, about half occurring once. This sample is drawn from a study of prognosis after radiotherapy for stage I lung cancer. Sequencing used PBMCs, obtained before or after stereotactic body radiation therapy (not recorded which). This receptor was obtained from a donor aged 50 or older with non-small cell lung cancer.

In DNA, the CDR3 is TGCGCCAGCAGCCGGAGGGGAGTACTTGTGAACAATGAGCAGTTCTTC. Its translation: CASSRRGVLVNNEQFF. V is TRBV5-1 and J is TRBJ2-1; D perhaps matches TRBD2 (6 bases). Trimming took off 4 bases at V and 5 bases at J, with 19 bases between the two ends. CDR1 is SGHRS and CDR2 is YFSETQ in the germline V gene. This CDR3 region has 16 residues.